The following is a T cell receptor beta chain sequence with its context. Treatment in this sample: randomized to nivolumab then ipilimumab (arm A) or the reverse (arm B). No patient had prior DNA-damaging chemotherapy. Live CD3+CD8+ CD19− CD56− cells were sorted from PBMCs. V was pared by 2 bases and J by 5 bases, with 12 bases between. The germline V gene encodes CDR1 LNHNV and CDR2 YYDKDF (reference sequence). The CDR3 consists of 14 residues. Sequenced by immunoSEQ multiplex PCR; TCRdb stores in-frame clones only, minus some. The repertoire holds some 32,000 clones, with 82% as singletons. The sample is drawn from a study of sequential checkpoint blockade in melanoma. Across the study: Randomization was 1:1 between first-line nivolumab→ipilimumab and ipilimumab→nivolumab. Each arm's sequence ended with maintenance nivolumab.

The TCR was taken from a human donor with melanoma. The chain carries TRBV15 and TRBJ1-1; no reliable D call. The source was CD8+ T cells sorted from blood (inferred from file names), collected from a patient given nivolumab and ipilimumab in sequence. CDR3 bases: TGTGCCACCAGCAGAATAATCCTTGCGACTGAAGCTTTCTTT. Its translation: CATSRIILATEAFF.